These 10 T cell receptor beta chains were sequenced from one sample in a study of lymphopenia after photon versus proton radiotherapy (dated by TCRdb to the late 2010s). Libraries were constructed by the immunoSEQ multiplex PCR assay. The immuneACCESS repertoire file appears here via TCRdb, limited to in-frame rearrangements. These files lack a portion of the clones; in checked studies, under half of the deficit traces to unresolved V genes, and the cause of the others is not known. For this sample there are 35,000 to 40,000 clones; more than 75% appear just once. Approximately 3% of the sample comes from the top ten. The source material was peripheral blood, sampled from a patient treated with photon-based radiotherapy. The receptors originated from a man between 45 and 60 years old with gastric cancer.

In regard to this clone: Because the CDR3's place on the DNA is in doubt, the DNA is left out and the CDR3 is given as listed by TCRdb. The chain joins TRBV28 to TRBJ2-5. CDR1 and CDR2 from the germline V gene are MDHEN and SYDVKM. Both ends counted, the CDR3 spans 14 residues. CDR3 loop: CASSEGFFGETQYF.

CDR3 DNA: TGTGCCAGCAGCCTTAGTGGGGGGCCCTTCGGTGACGAGCAGTACTTC. This encodes CASSLSGGPFGDEQYF. The chain combines TRBV7-2 with TRBJ2-7, with D possibly being TRBD1 or TRBD2 (6 bases each). Germline V gene data show CDR1 as SGHTA and CDR2 as FQGNSA. V dropped 5 bases and J dropped 5 bases, with 22 bases sitting between them. The CDR3 runs to 16 residues.

This clone showed up just once. V gene TRBV19 combines with J gene TRBJ1-4; TRBD1 is a possible D gene (5 bases). The V end was cut by 1 base, the J end by 5 bases, with 11 bases between. This CDR3 has 15 residues. Per germline, CDR1 LNHDA and CDR2 SQIVND (reference sequence). The CDR3 DNA sequence: TGTGCCAGTAGTATAGGTGCAGGGCCAAATGAAAAACTGTTTTTT. Translated: CASSIGAGPNEKLFF.

The chain combines TRBV7-2 with TRBJ2-3, with D maybe TRBD2 (6 bases). This CDR3 is 17 amino acids long. The V end was cut by 4 bases, the J end by 5 bases, with 22 bases between. CDR1 and CDR2 from the germline V gene are SGHTA and FQGNSA. CDR3 DNA sequence: TGTGCCAGCAGCTCCCCGGTGGGGGAGGCTGCATTAGATACGCAGTATTTT. Encoded protein: CASSSPVGEAALDTQYF.

The J gene is TRBJ2-3, the V gene TRBV18, with 7 bases fitting TRBD2. From germline, CDR1 is KGHSH and CDR2 LQKENI. The V gene end was trimmed by 5 bases and the J gene end by 0 bases; junction bases not matched to a gene: 5. The CDR3 consists of 15 residues. CDR3 nucleotides: TGTGCCAGCTCATCAGCGGGGAGAAGCACAGATACGCAGTATTTT. Translation: CASSSAGRSTDTQYF.

This chain uses TRBV21-1 with TRBJ2-7. TRBV21-1 is a pseudogene segment. The CDR3 runs 10 residues. The CDR3 DNA is TGTGCCAGCAGTAGGGAAGGAGAGTACTTC. Its translation: CASSREGEYF.

This chain joins TRBV14 and TRBJ2-5, with 9 bases that match TRBD2. V gave up 1 base and J gave up 2 bases; unmatched junction bases: 11. CDR3 size: 18 residues. Germline values: CDR1 SGHDN, CDR2 FVKESK. In DNA form, the CDR3 reads TGTGCCAGCAGCCAAGCGGTCTTTGCGGGAGGGGTACAAGAGACCCAGTACTTC. It translates to CASSQAVFAGGVQETQYF.

The chain couples TRBV11-2 to TRBJ2-1, with TRBD2 matching over 7 bases. With 1 base clipped from V and 0 bases from J, the junction kept 0 bases outside the gene matches. CDR3 length: 15 residues. Germline values: CDR1 SGHAT, CDR2 FQNNGV. The CDR3 DNA reads as TGTGCCAGCAGCTTAGGCGGGAGCTCCTACAATGAGCAGTTCTTC. As protein: CASSLGGSSYNEQFF.

CDR3 bases: TGCGCCAGCAGCGGGGACAGGGGCCCGAACACCGGGGAGCTGTTTTTT. It codes for CASSGDRGPNTGELFF. The rearrangement joins TRBV5-1 to TRBJ2-2; 10 nucleotides line up with TRBD1. J lost 0 bases, V lost 4 bases, and 3 bases had no gene match. Germline assignment: CDR1 SGHRS and CDR2 YFSETQ. The CDR3 runs 16 residues.

About this clone itself: A junction boundary mismatches the germline segment, possibly from a read error. The genes are TRBV5-1 and TRBJ2-1; 7 positions match TRBD2. CDR3 length equals 14 residues. CDR1 and CDR2 from the germline V gene are SGHRS and YFSETQ. The CDR3: CASRLTSSNNEQFF. CDR3 sequence (DNA): TGCGCCAGCAGGCTGACTAGCTCCAACAATGAGCAGTTCTTC.